These 27 T cell receptor beta chains were sequenced from one sample in a study of T-cell memory formation after mild COVID-19. TCRdb analysed the 5' RACE reads with MiXCR anew, one entry per CDR3 protein. The sample gives some 410,000 distinct CDR3 sequences, less than 25% of which show up once; roughly 14% is in the top ten. The source material was PBMCs or a T cell subset sorted from them (not recorded which). Receptors originate from an adult woman who had mild COVID-19 (a few samples of this study predate the infection). Cell type and time point are not known.

The V gene is TRBV7-3, the J gene TRBJ2-3; 16 bases agree with TRBD2. This CDR3 comprises 16 residues. CDR1 SGHTA and CDR2 FQGTGA come from the germline V gene. The V and J ends lost 5 bases and 4 bases, in that order; junction bases with no gene match: 3. CDR3: CASSGGLAGGSDTQYF. The CDR3 coding sequence is TGTGCCAGCAGCGGGGGACTAGCGGGAGGGTCAGATACGCAGTATTTT.

The chain has TRBV6-4 and TRBJ1-1, with 7 bases lining up with TRBD1. V was clipped by 7 bases and J by 0 bases; unmatched bases: 8. The V gene's germline CDR1 is MRHNA and CDR2 SNTAGT. The CDR3 runs 15 residues. CDR3 bases: TGTGCCAGCAAGGAGCAGGGGGGACTGAACACTGAAGCTTTCTTT. Its protein product is CASKEQGGLNTEAFF.

V usage is TRBV20-1 and J usage is TRBJ2-1; maybe TRBD2 (6 bases). Germline V gene data show CDR1 as DFQATT and CDR2 as SNEGSKA (reference sequence). The CDR3 has 15 residues. V dropped 1 base and J dropped 5 bases, with 15 bases sitting between them. CDR3 amino acids: CSARGKERAHNEQFF. CDR3 coding DNA: TGCAGTGCTAGAGGAAAGGAGCGGGCCCACAATGAGCAGTTCTTC.

This clonotype came up a few times. The rearrangement uses TRBV12-3 or TRBV12-4 and TRBJ1-2; unclear D gene. The CDR3 loop spans 13 amino acids. Trimming took 3 bases from V and 8 from J, leaving 13 bases between them. The CDR3 reads CASSFRTAGGYTF. CDR3 bases: TGTGCCAGCAGTTTTAGGACGGCGGGGGGCTACACCTTC.

The chain carries TRBV7-2 and TRBJ2-2, with D tentatively TRBD2 (6 bases). The germline V and J ends were trimmed by 5 bases and 8 bases, with 27 bases remaining between them. The germline CDR1 and CDR2 sequences are SGHTA and FQGNSA. The CDR3 loop spans 18 amino acids. The CDR3 DNA is TGTGCCAGCAGCCCAGTGGGGGGTCTCTTGCTGGGAAGTGGGGAGCTGTTTTTT. Translation gives CASSPVGGLLLGSGELFF.

This chain connects TRBV6-5 to TRBJ2-1; D possibly corresponds to TRBD1 (6 bases). This CDR3 is 14 amino acids long. Germline values: CDR1 MNHEY, CDR2 SVGAGI. Trimming removed 6 bases at V and 9 bases at J, with 18 bases between. This CDR3 is CASRTGHRAGEQFF. CDR3 nucleotides: TGTGCCAGCAGGACGGGACACCGTGCGGGTGAGCAGTTCTTC.

The chain is built from TRBV4-1 and TRBJ2-5, with TRBD1 matching 9 bases. The V gene's germline CDR1 is MGHRA and CDR2 YSYEKL. V shed 3 bases and J 5 bases; nucleotides not matched to a gene: 4. The CDR3 sequence is 14 residues long. The CDR3 region is CASSQGQGEETQYF. DNA for the CDR3: TGCGCCAGCAGCCAGGGACAGGGCGAGGAGACCCAGTACTTC.

The chain is built from TRBV11-2 and TRBJ2-3, with TRBD2 as a possible D gene (6 bases). V lost 1 base, J lost 0 bases, and 11 bases lay in between. The CDR3 loop spans 16 amino acids. CDR1 SGHAT and CDR2 FQNNGV come from the germline V gene. CDR3 protein: CASSLGGTASTDTQYF. CDR3 DNA: TGTGCCAGCAGCTTAGGGGGGACTGCAAGCACAGATACGCAGTATTTT.

The chain carries TRBV5-1 and TRBJ2-7; possible D gene TRBD2, 6 bases. CDR1 and CDR2 from the germline V gene are SGHRS and YFSETQ. The CDR3 spans 15 residues. The germline V and J ends were trimmed by 7 bases and 3 bases, with 20 bases remaining between them. The chain's CDR3 is CASAPGELLYYEQYF. In DNA form, the CDR3 reads TGCGCCAGCGCTCCGGGAGAGCTTCTTTACTACGAGCAGTACTTC.

This clonotype was recorded a few times. The gene calls are TRBV4-3 and TRBJ2-7; tentatively, D is TRBD2 (6 bases). V was shortened by 7 bases and J by 3 bases, with 19 bases between the two germline ends. This CDR3 is 15 amino acids long. Germline V gives CDR1 LGHNA, CDR2 YSLEER. The CDR3 coding sequence is TGCGCCAGCACCCCTAGCGTGTCGCCCGTCTACGAGCAGTACTTC. Amino acid sequence: CASTPSVSPVYEQYF.

This clonotype came up a few times. The chain combines TRBV12-3 or TRBV12-4 with TRBJ2-7; 8 positions agree with TRBD1. The CDR3 covers 13 residues. V gave up 6 bases and J gave up 2 bases; unmatched junction bases: 3. The CDR3 sequence is CASRDRVTYEQYF. The CDR3 DNA follows: TGTGCCAGCAGGGACAGGGTAACCTACGAGCAGTACTTC.

This chain connects TRBV30 to TRBJ2-2; D may correspond to TRBD1 or TRBD2 (6 bases each). CDR3 size: 19 residues. Germline V CDR1 and CDR2: GTSNPN, SVGIG (reference sequence). The ends were cut back, 1 base at V and 4 bases at J, with 25 bases in the middle. This chain's CDR3 is CAWSESGRGKASATGELFF. In DNA form, the CDR3 reads TGTGCCTGGAGTGAAAGTGGCAGGGGAAAAGCTAGCGCCACCGGGGAGCTGTTTTTT.

This clonotype was seen a handful of times. V usage is TRBV12-3 or TRBV12-4 and J usage is TRBJ2-2; 9 nucleotides align to TRBD2. The CDR3 runs 15 residues. After removal of 3 bases from V and 7 bases from J, the junction contained 6 bases not matched to a gene. The CDR3 DNA reads TGTGCCAGCAGTTTTGTAGCGGGAGTGGTCGGGGAGCTGTTTTTT. This gives the protein CASSFVAGVVGELFF.

The chain couples TRBV4-1 to TRBJ2-1; no clear D. Trimming left V 1 base short and J 2 bases short, with 9 bases between. There are 15 residues in the CDR3. CDR1 and CDR2 (germline): MGHRA, YSYEKL. The CDR3 DNA reads TGCGCCAGCAGCCAAGGCCTTAACACCTACAATGAGCAGTTCTTC. This encodes CASSQGLNTYNEQFF.

The V gene is TRBV4-2, the J gene TRBJ1-1; the match to TRBD1 covers 7 bases. CDR3 length equals 18 residues. J lost 0 bases, V lost 3 bases, and 13 bases had no gene match. Germline loops: CDR1 LGHNA, CDR2 YNFKEQ. The CDR3 here is CASSQAGRSDRVNTEAFF. CDR3 DNA sequence: TGTGCCAGCAGCCAGGCTGGTCGAAGTGACAGGGTGAACACTGAAGCTTTCTTT.

This clonotype occurred a few times. The chain employs TRBV6-6 and TRBJ2-3; tentatively, D is TRBD2 (6 bases). Trimming removed 2 bases at V and 2 bases at J, with 17 bases between. Germline CDR1 reads MNHNY; CDR2 reads SVGAGI (reference sequence). The CDR3 loop spans 17 amino acids. The CDR3 is CASSYDPGLSYTDTQYF. The CDR3 nucleotides are TGTGCCAGCAGTTACGACCCGGGACTCTCTTACACAGATACGCAGTATTTT.

This chain links TRBV7-9 with TRBJ1-1; D is unclear. Germline-derived CDR1 and CDR2 are SEHNR and FQNEAQ (reference sequence). V lost 4 bases and J 6 bases, leaving 12 bases between the germline ends. This CDR3 has 13 amino acids. CDR3: CASSSRERPEAFF. The CDR3 nucleotides read TGTGCCAGCAGCTCCCGGGAGAGGCCTGAAGCTTTCTTT.

V is TRBV13 and J is TRBJ2-5; the D gene is possibly TRBD2 (6 bases). Trimming pared 2 bases from V and 1 base from J, leaving 23 bases between. The CDR3 covers 19 residues. Germline loops: CDR1 PRHDT, CDR2 FYEKMQ (reference sequence). This CDR3 is CASSLRMGLGREVQETQYF. CDR3 DNA: TGTGCCAGCAGCTTAAGGATGGGATTAGGCAGGGAGGTCCAAGAGACCCAGTACTTC.

J is TRBJ2-3 and V is TRBV7-9; 8 bases map to TRBD2. The CDR3 consists of 15 residues. The V and J ends lost 3 bases and 1 base, in that order; junction bases with no gene match: 3. Germline CDR1 SEHNR, CDR2 FQNEAQ (reference sequence). In DNA form, the CDR3 reads TGTGCCAGCAGCTTCGTTAGCGGGGGCACAGATACGCAGTATTTT. This encodes CASSFVSGGTDTQYF.

The rearrangement uses TRBV27 and TRBJ1-2, with D unresolved. CDR1 is MNHEY and CDR2 is SMNVEV in the germline V gene (reference sequence). CDR3 size: 15 residues. Trimming took off 7 bases at V and 2 bases at J, with 17 bases between the two ends. The CDR3 bases are TGTGCCAGCAATAACCGAGGGTCCCCCAACTATGGCTACACCTTC. Amino acids: CASNNRGSPNYGYTF.

The chain couples TRBV5-1 to TRBJ2-2; 11 bases fit TRBD1. The CDR3 has 15 amino acids. V trimming: 3 bases; J trimming: 5 bases; junction bases outside the gene matches: 3. Per germline, CDR1 SGHRS and CDR2 YFSETQ. The CDR3 DNA reads TGCGCCAGCAGCTCGGGACAGGGGGAAACCGGGGAGCTGTTTTTT. Its protein product is CASSSGQGETGELFF.

The chain's CDR3 is CSVASGIVTDTQYF. The CDR3 nucleotides read TGCAGCGTTGCCTCGGGAATCGTTACAGATACGCAGTATTTT. The chain links TRBV29-1 to TRBJ2-3; perhaps TRBD2 as D (5 bases). In germline, CDR1 is SQVTM, CDR2 ANQGSEA. Trimming shortened V by 4 bases and J by 3 bases, and 14 bases separated the two germline ends. The CDR3 is made up of 14 amino acids.

This clonotype has only a few counts. The V gene is TRBV5-1, the J gene TRBJ1-1, with unresolved D. Germline values: CDR1 SGHRS, CDR2 YFSETQ. The CDR3 sequence is 13 residues long. The germline V and J ends were trimmed by 1 base and 7 bases, with 11 bases remaining between them. In DNA, the CDR3 is TGCGCCAGCAGCTTGTCTTGGGGTAATGAAGCTTTCTTT. Protein sequence: CASSLSWGNEAFF. The variable domain in full, completed from reference TRBV5-1 and TRBJ1-1, reads KAGVTQTPRYLIKTRGQQVTLSCSPISGHRSVSWYQQTPGQGLQFLFEYFSETQRNKGNFPGRFSGRQFSNSRSEMNVSTLELGDSALYLCASSLSWGNEAFFGQGTRLTVV.

The CDR3 DNA sequence: TGTGCCAGTTCGAGGAATATGAACACTGAAGCTTTCTTT. Amino acid sequence: CASSRNMNTEAFF. The chain has TRBV19 and TRBJ1-1; D remains ambiguous. Trimming left V 8 bases short and J 0 bases short, with 10 bases between. CDR1 LNHDA and CDR2 SQIVND come from the germline V gene (reference sequence). This CDR3 is built from 13 residues.

J is TRBJ2-7 and V is TRBV5-1; 7 nucleotides align to TRBD2. The V gene end was trimmed by 0 bases and the J gene end by 2 bases; junction bases not matched to a gene: 5. There are 15 residues in the CDR3. Germline loops: CDR1 SGHRS, CDR2 YFSETQ. CDR3 sequence (DNA): TGCGCCAGCAGCTTGGCAGGGCGGGAGACCTACGAGCAGTACTTC. This gives the protein CASSLAGRETYEQYF. Supplemented by reference TRBV5-1 and TRBJ2-7, the full variable domain reads KAGVTQTPRYLIKTRGQQVTLSCSPISGHRSVSWYQQTPGQGLQFLFEYFSETQRNKGNFPGRFSGRQFSNSRSEMNVSTLELGDSALYLCASSLAGRETYEQYFGPGTRLTVT.

The gene calls are TRBV2 and TRBJ1-1, with 8 bases fitting TRBD1. V shed 4 bases, J shed 11 bases, and the junction held 6 bases outside the gene matches. The CDR3 is made up of 12 amino acids. Germline V lookup: CDR1 SNHLY, CDR2 FYNNEI. The DNA of the CDR3 is TGTGCCAGCAGTGCCCAGGGGGCAGGGGCTTTCTTT. Its protein product is CASSAQGAGAFF.

This clonotype came up a few times. The rearrangement links TRBV18 to TRBJ2-7; maybe TRBD1 (6 bases). Per the germline V gene, CDR1 is KGHSH and CDR2 is LQKENI. V was cut by 6 bases and J by 2 bases, with 14 bases left in between. This CDR3 contains 14 residues. The CDR3 DNA follows: TGTGCCAGCTCGGCCGGACAGAGTACCTACGAGCAGTACTTC. It translates to CASSAGQSTYEQYF.